The 6 T cell receptor beta chains reported below all come from one sample, sequenced in a study of graft-versus-host responses after intestinal transplantation. The table came from immunoSEQ multiplex PCR; TCRdb's copy has only in-frame clones and leaves some out. The table has just under 100,000 clones, approximately 90% seen once. Material: PBMCs, obtained roughly 410 days after intestinal transplant. The receptors originated from a human patient who received an intestinal transplant, so some T cells may come from the graft donor.

The chain combines TRBV19 with TRBJ1-6; D is uncertain. CDR3 length: 13 amino acids. The germline V gene encodes CDR1 LNHDA and CDR2 SQIVND (reference sequence). V shed 7 bases and J shed 3 bases, with 7 bases lying between them. CDR3 DNA: TGTGCCAGTAACGACCGCTATAATTCACCCCTCCACTTT. Residues: CASNDRYNSPLHF. Combining the CDR3 with reference TRBV19 and TRBJ1-6 gives the whole variable domain DGGITQSPKYLFRKEGQNVTLSCEQNLNHDAMYWYRQDPGQGLRLIYYSQIVNDFQKGDIAEGYSVSREKKESFPLTVTSAQKNPTAFYLCASNDRYNSPLHFGNGTRLTVT.

The chain combines TRBV6-5 with TRBJ2-1; D gene uncertain. V was shortened by 2 bases and J by 4 bases, with 9 bases between the two germline ends. Germline CDR1 MNHEY, CDR2 SVGAGI. The CDR3 runs to 14 residues. CDR3 in DNA: TGTGCCAGCAGTTACATTGCCAGTTACAATGAGCAGTTCTTC. Translation: CASSYIASYNEQFF.

The chain couples TRBV11-2 to TRBJ1-4; 8 positions match TRBD1. The CDR3 length is 15 residues. V gave up 5 bases and J gave up 7 bases; unmatched junction bases: 9. Germline lookup yields CDR1 SGHAT and CDR2 FQNNGV. The CDR3, as DNA: TGTGCCAGCAGCCTCGGACAGGGAAGGGCTGAAAAACTGTTTTTT. Protein product: CASSLGQGRAEKLFF.

The chain recombines TRBV7-9 with TRBJ1-1; 8 nucleotides line up with TRBD1. In germline, CDR1 is SEHNR, CDR2 FQNEAQ (reference sequence). The CDR3 runs to 15 residues. V lost 5 bases and J lost 8; bases outside the gene matches: 13. CDR3 DNA: TGTGCCAGCAGCGCCCAGGGGGCCGAGCCTCCGGAAGCTTTCTTT. As protein: CASSAQGAEPPEAFF.

The rearrangement joins TRBV7-9 to TRBJ2-7; D perhaps matches TRBD1 (6 bases). The CDR3 spans 16 residues. With 2 bases removed from V and 2 bases from J, the gap between germline ends came to 16 bases. Germline loops: CDR1 SEHNR, CDR2 FQNEAQ (reference sequence). CDR3: CASSLNLAGATYEQYF. The CDR3 DNA follows: TGTGCCAGCAGCTTAAATTTGGCAGGGGCGACCTACGAGCAGTACTTC.

As regards this clone: The junction differs from germline at one of its ends, possibly a read error. Other DNA sequences in the sample encode the same CDR3. This chain connects TRBV5-1 to TRBJ1-1; 8 bases are shared with TRBD1. CDR3 length: 14 amino acids. Germline CDR1 SGHRS, CDR2 YFSETQ. The CDR3 sequence: CASSVGQVNTEAFF. CDR3 coding DNA: TGCGCCAGCAGCGTGGGACAGGTGAACACCGAAGCTTTCTTT.